This T cell receptor beta chain is drawn from a study of T cell repertoires in cytomegalovirus infection. The germline gives CDR1 KGHDR, CDR2 SFDVKD. The V and J ends lost 4 bases and 3 bases respectively, with 11 bases between them. The CDR3 totals 15 residues. Remarks on this clonotype: Its specificity is unknown.

Each CDR3 protein is one row after TCRdb ran MiXCR on the reads. The sample lists fewer than 1,000,000 distinct CDR3 sequences, approximately 33% seen once, with 13% in the top ten. This TCR was sampled from a human donor in good health (CMV status not recorded). Some clones in this sample may be carry-over from other donors' samples. The sequencing here drew on cultured CD8+ T cells from PBMCs, taken from culture after CMV antigen stimulation. The chain combines TRBV24-1 with TRBJ2-2; possible D gene TRBD1, 5 bases. The CDR3 DNA reads TGTGCCACCAGTGACCCTGACAGAGACACCGGGGAGCTGTTTTTT. It codes for CATSDPDRDTGELFF.